A selection of T cell receptor beta chains follows, all from one sample in a study of T cell changes during pregnancy in multiple sclerosis. The table came from immunoSEQ multiplex PCR; TCRdb's copy has only in-frame clones and leaves some out. The repertoire consists of 50,000 or so clones, with around 93% occurring once and the leading ten covering 1.5% to 2%. The source material was peripheral blood, sampled in the second trimester of pregnancy. The source is a female donor with multiple sclerosis, enrolled in a pregnancy study. Each CDR3 is given with its conserved first and last residue. The order of the fields is J gene, V gene, D gene, CDR3 protein, CDR3 DNA. The D gene is left open where the match is weak.

TRBJ1-2	TRBV7-8	NA	CASSLAGRSNYGYTF	TGTGCCAGCAGCTTGGCAGGGCGTTCTAACTATGGCTACACCTTC
TRBJ2-1	TRBV5-1	NA	CASSSKSQEFF	TGCGCCAGCAGCTCAAAATCCCAGGAGTTCTTC
TRBJ2-5	TRBV7-6	NA	CASLQGGVKTQYF	TGTGCCAGCCTTCAGGGAGGTGTAAAGACCCAGTACTTC
TRBJ2-2	TRBV7-6	TRBD1	CASSSIKTGVIGELFF	TGTGCCAGCAGCTCGATCAAGACAGGGGTGATCGGGGAGCTGTTTTTT
TRBJ2-7	TRBV18	NA	CASSPHREGEQYF	TGTGCCAGCTCACCCCACAGGGAGGGCGAGCAGTACTTC
TRBJ1-1	TRBV14	NA	CASSQDRAIEAFF	TGTGCCAGCAGCCAAGATCGAGCGATCGAAGCTTTCTTT
TRBJ2-5	TRBV18	TRBD2	CASSSSGKQETQYF	TGTGCCAGCTCGTCTAGCGGGAAACAAGAGACCCAGTACTTC
TRBJ2-7	TRBV27	TRBD1	CASSHKDRAADEQYF	TGTGCCAGCAGCCACAAGGACAGGGCTGCGGACGAGCAGTACTTC
TRBJ2-7	TRBV4-2	TRBD1	CASSPNSGQSSYEQYF	TGTGCCAGCAGCCCAAACTCGGGACAGAGCTCCTACGAGCAGTACTTC
TRBJ2-7	TRBV4-2	TRBD2	CASSQGGAYEQYF	TGTGCCAGCAGCCAGGGGGGGGCCTACGAGCAGTACTTC
TRBJ2-1	TRBV4-1	NA	CASSQDPDTMEQFF	TGCGCCAGCAGCCAAGATCCGGACACAATGGAGCAGTTCTTC
TRBJ2-7	TRBV11-3	NA	CASSLEGGEQYF	TGTGCCAGCAGCTTAGAAGGAGGCGAGCAGTACTTC
TRBJ1-5	TRBV30	NA	CAWSRTARGGNQPQHF	TGTGCCTGGAGTCGGACAGCGAGAGGGGGCAATCAGCCCCAGCATTTT
TRBJ1-2	TRBV9	NA	CASGPADSGGSGYTF	TGTGCCAGCGGGCCTGCGGACTCCGGAGGTAGTGGCTACACCTTC
TRBJ2-1	TRBV9	TRBD1	CASSVGRGLNEQFF	TGTGCCAGCAGCGTTGGCAGGGGGCTCAATGAGCAGTTCTTC
TRBJ1-4	TRBV6-6	TRBD1	CASLQGARNEKLFF	TGTGCCAGCTTGCAGGGGGCGCGTAATGAAAAACTGTTTTTT
TRBJ2-3	TRBV11-2	TRBD2	CASSFSGSSTDTQYF	TGTGCCAGCAGTTTTAGCGGGAGTAGTACAGATACGCAGTATTTT
TRBJ2-7	TRBV7-2	NA	CASSFLTNSNEQYF	TGTGCCAGCAGCTTCCTTACTAATTCGAACGAGCAGTACTTC
TRBJ2-5	TRBV14	NA	CASSRGLGETQYF	TGTGCCAGCAGCAGGGGTTTGGGGGAGACCCAGTACTTC
TRBJ2-5	TRBV6-1	TRBD2	CASSEWRAGGETQYF	TGTGCCAGCAGTGAATGGCGTGCGGGAGGGGAGACCCAGTACTTC
TRBJ1-5	TRBV28	NA	CASSFWGRDNQPQHF	TGTGCCAGCAGTTTCTGGGGGCGCGACAATCAGCCCCAGCATTTT
TRBJ2-1	TRBV5-1	NA	CASSLVARDSDEQFF	TGCGCCAGCAGCTTGGTAGCCAGGGATTCCGATGAGCAGTTCTTC
TRBJ2-7	TRBV9	TRBD2	CASSPKTSASTYEQYF	TGTGCCAGCAGCCCGAAGACTAGCGCTTCGACCTACGAGCAGTACTTC
TRBJ2-5	TRBV7-2	TRBD2	CASSLSSGTQETQYF	TGTGCCAGCAGCTTATCTAGCGGGACCCAAGAGACCCAGTACTTC
TRBJ2-3	TRBV4-3	NA	CASSQDPRSTDTQYF	TGCGCCAGCAGCCAAGATCCTAGGAGCACAGATACGCAGTATTTT
TRBJ2-7	TRBV5-1	TRBD2	CASSSSAGTSVYEQYF	TGCGCCAGCAGCTCGTCGGCGGGGACTAGCGTGTACGAGCAGTACTTC